Below, 15 T cell receptor beta chains from the same sample are listed, as sequenced in a study of OX40 agonist ivuxolimab in advanced cancers. Repertoires were generated with immunoSEQ multiplex PCR, while TCRdb's copy carries only in-frame clones and drops some. In the table there are about 84,000 clones, 85% to 95% of which are singletons. Source: CD4+ or CD8+ T cells sorted from blood, taken in a trial of the OX40 agonist ivuxolimab. The origin of the receptors is an adult with an advanced solid tumor such as melanoma, head and neck, liver or kidney cancer.

This clone is a singleton in its sample. The V and J genes are TRBV11-2 and TRBJ1-1, with no clear D. CDR1 and CDR2 (germline): SGHAT, FQNNGV. CDR3 length equals 13 residues. With 0 bases removed from V and 4 bases from J, the gap between germline ends came to 6 bases. The CDR3 sequence is CASSLEFGTEAFF. The CDR3 DNA reads TGTGCCAGCAGCTTAGAATTCGGCACTGAAGCTTTCTTT.

The CDR3 protein is CASSRQGNEQYF. The CDR3 nucleotides are TGTGCCAGCAGCCGCCAGGGAAACGAGCAGTACTTC. The chain links TRBV7-9 to TRBJ2-7; perhaps TRBD1 as D (5 bases). CDR3 size: 12 residues. CDR1 is SEHNR, CDR2 FQNEAQ, per germline (reference sequence). V lost 5 bases, J lost 5 bases, and 10 bases lay in between.

The rearrangement uses TRBV11-3 and TRBJ1-1, with TRBD1 as a possible D gene (6 bases). Between the trimmed V and J ends, which lost 5 bases and 2 bases, there was a span of 15 bases. This CDR3 region has 15 residues. Germline CDR1 reads SGHNT; CDR2 reads YENEEA. The DNA for the CDR3 is TGTGCCAGCAGCCCCGGGGGGGGGCCAAACACTGAAGCTTTCTTT. Amino acid sequence: CASSPGGGPNTEAFF.

The rearrangement links TRBV29-1 to TRBJ1-2; TRBD1 matches at 11 bases. J was trimmed by 6 bases and V by 4 bases; bases with no gene match: 10. CDR1 and CDR2 from the germline V gene are SQVTM and ANQGSEA. This CDR3 contains 15 residues. The DNA for the CDR3 is TGCAGCGTTGGGTCGAGGACAGGGGGCATCCATGGCTACACCTTC. This codes for CSVGSRTGGIHGYTF.

The chain has TRBV28 and TRBJ1-3, with D hard to call. The CDR3 runs 14 residues. Germline V gene sequence: CDR1 MDHEN, CDR2 SYDVKM. V was shortened by 7 bases and J by 4 bases, with 14 bases between the two germline ends. The CDR3 is CASISRALGNTIYF. Here the CDR3 DNA reads TGTGCCAGCATCTCGAGGGCACTCGGAAACACCATATATTTT. The full variable domain, completed using reference TRBV28 and TRBJ1-3, is DVKVTQSSRYLVKRTGEKVFLECVQDMDHENMFWYRQDPGLGLRLIYFSYDVKMKEKGDIPEGYSVSREKKERFSLILESASTNQTSMYLCASISRALGNTIYFGEGSWLTVV.

The gene calls are TRBV5-1 and TRBJ2-3; 8 nucleotides agree with TRBD1. In germline, CDR1 is SGHRS, CDR2 YFSETQ. V shed 5 bases, J shed 2 bases, and the junction held 10 bases outside the gene matches. The length of the CDR3 is 16 residues. The CDR3 coding sequence is TGCGCCAGCAGTTCGCGGACAGGGTCCTTCACAGATACGCAGTATTTT. The encoded protein is CASSSRTGSFTDTQYF.

V and J are TRBV11-2 and TRBJ2-3, with no clear D. The CDR3 is made up of 14 amino acids. V lost 1 base, J lost 6 bases, and 11 bases lay in between. Germline V gene lookup returns CDR1 SGHAT and CDR2 FQNNGV. DNA of the CDR3: TGTGCCAGCAGCTTAGGAATAATAGAGGATACGCAGTATTTT. This encodes CASSLGIIEDTQYF.

The chain links TRBV6-5 to TRBJ2-1; TRBD1 matches at 7 bases. The V gene end was trimmed by 6 bases and the J gene end by 8 bases; junction bases not matched to a gene: 10. The CDR3 runs 14 residues. CDR1 is MNHEY, CDR2 SVGAGI, per germline. The CDR3 protein is CASRRRQGVYEQFF. The CDR3 nucleotides read TGTGCCAGCAGGAGAAGACAGGGCGTCTATGAGCAGTTCTTC.

The genes are TRBV28 and TRBJ2-3, with D perhaps being TRBD1 or TRBD2 (6 bases each). The length of the CDR3 is 14 residues. Trimming removed 6 bases at V and 0 bases at J, with 10 bases between. Germline V gene lookup returns CDR1 MDHEN and CDR2 SYDVKM. DNA for the CDR3: TGTGCCAGCAGGGAGGGGGGTAGCACAGATACGCAGTATTTT. It encodes CASREGGSTDTQYF.

The chain joins TRBV27 to TRBJ1-2; 11 bases fit TRBD1. V gave up 4 bases and J gave up 4 bases; unmatched junction bases: 8. Germline CDR1 and CDR2: MNHEY and SMNVEV (reference sequence). The CDR3 extends over 16 amino acids. The CDR3 region is CASSSGQGARSYGYTF. CDR3 in DNA: TGTGCCAGCAGTTCCGGACAGGGGGCGAGGAGCTATGGCTACACCTTC.

The chain recombines TRBV7-9 with TRBJ2-1; weak D call: TRBD2 (5 bases). This CDR3 has 15 amino acids. V dropped 4 bases and J dropped 3 bases, with 13 bases sitting between them. Germline V gene lookup returns CDR1 SEHNR and CDR2 FQNEAQ (reference sequence). The CDR3: CASSSALALYNEQFF. The CDR3 coding sequence is TGTGCCAGCAGCTCAGCCTTAGCGCTCTACAATGAGCAGTTCTTC.

The chain joins TRBV18 to TRBJ2-7; D possibly matches TRBD1 or TRBD2 (5 bases each). V shed 3 bases and J shed 3 bases, with 15 bases lying between them. This CDR3 has 15 residues. Germline loops: CDR1 KGHSH, CDR2 LQKENI. Written as DNA, the CDR3 is TGTGCCAGCTCACCCCCAGGGACGGCCATCTACGAGCAGTACTTC. It translates to CASSPPGTAIYEQYF.

The chain carries TRBV30 and TRBJ2-1; 9 bases match TRBD2. This CDR3 is 14 amino acids long. The germline gives CDR1 GTSNPN, CDR2 SVGIG (reference sequence). Trimming removed 2 bases from V and 8 bases from J; junction bases left unmatched: 7. The CDR3 reads CAWSRAGGPDEQFF. The CDR3 region has the DNA TGTGCCTGGAGTAGGGCGGGGGGGCCAGATGAGCAGTTCTTC.

Judged by abundance, this clone is medium-sized. V is TRBV5-1 and J is TRBJ1-2, with 9 bases aligning to TRBD1. CDR1 and CDR2 from the germline V gene are SGHRS and YFSETQ. The CDR3 length is 16 residues. V lost 2 bases to trimming and J lost 2 bases; unmatched junction nucleotides: 7. DNA of the CDR3: TGCGCCAGCAGCTTCGGACAGGGGCCCGGCAACTATGGCTACACCTTC. Translated, it gives CASSFGQGPGNYGYTF.

The gene calls are TRBV28 and TRBJ1-3, with D hard to call. The CDR3 loop spans 13 amino acids. V dropped 6 bases and J dropped 6 bases, with 12 bases sitting between them. Looked up from germline, CDR1 is MDHEN and CDR2 is SYDVKM. This CDR3 reads CASREGKENTIYF. CDR3 bases: TGTGCCAGCAGGGAGGGAAAAGAAAACACCATATATTTT. The full variable domain, its missing parts supplied by reference TRBV28 and TRBJ1-3, is DVKVTQSSRYLVKRTGEKVFLECVQDMDHENMFWYRQDPGLGLRLIYFSYDVKMKEKGDIPEGYSVSREKKERFSLILESASTNQTSMYLCASREGKENTIYFGEGSWLTVV.